These 30 T cell receptor beta chains share one sample of origin, sequenced in a study of post-analysis software for immune sequencing data. Regarding the study as a whole: Roughly 5 TRBV segments were significantly more frequent in patients than in controls. TRBV5-6, TRBV5-1 and TRBV20-1 were among these segments.

These TCRs' antigens remain unknown. Incorporated into the TCR beta cDNA libraries were unique molecular identifiers, which served to reduce PCR and sequencing biases. TCRdb processed the PCR reads anew with MiXCR; each CDR3 protein has one entry. The sample consists of hundreds of thousands of distinct CDR3 sequences, approximately 57% of them appearing once. The specimen was blood. These receptors all stem from a girl aged 10 to 17 with multiple sclerosis.

The genes are TRBV18 and TRBJ2-4; D tentatively reads TRBD1 or TRBD2 (5 bases each). Gene TRBJ2-7 matches the end of the DNA better, so the J call may be wrong. CDR3 size: 17 residues. CDR1 is KGHSH, CDR2 LQKENI, per germline. The CDR3 nucleotides read TGTGCCAGCTCACCACGGACTGGGACCCTAGGGATGGACGAGCAGTACTTC. It translates to CASSPRTGTLGMDEQYF.

The V gene is TRBV7-6, the J gene TRBJ2-4, with D possibly being TRBD2 (6 bases). The end of the DNA is better explained by TRBJ2-5, so the J call may be wrong. CDR1 is SGHVS, CDR2 FNYEAQ, per germline. There are 16 residues in the CDR3. The chain's CDR3 is CASSFGRSGSGETQYF. The CDR3 nucleotides are TGTGCCAGCAGCTTTGGCAGGAGCGGGTCGGGGGAGACCCAGTACTTC.

This clonotype was seen more than once but under ten times. The chain has TRBV5-1 and TRBJ2-6; TRBD1 matches 7 bases. Germline V lookup: CDR1 SGHRS, CDR2 YFSETQ. This CDR3 spans 17 amino acids. The V and J ends lost 0 bases and 5 bases, in that order; junction bases with no gene match: 8. The CDR3 sequence is CASSLEQTGVWANVLTF. The CDR3 DNA reads as TGCGCCAGCAGCTTGGAGCAAACAGGGGTTTGGGCCAACGTCCTGACTTTC.

The chain has TRBV7-9 and TRBJ2-1; D unclear. The CDR3 contains 13 residues. V lost 0 bases, J lost 6 bases, and 6 bases lay in between. The germline V gene has CDR1 SEHNR and CDR2 FQNEAQ (reference sequence). The CDR3 DNA reads as TGTGCCAGCAGCTTAGCGCTAAGCAATGAGCAGTTCTTC. Protein: CASSLALSNEQFF.

The CDR3 bases are TGCGCCAGCAGCCGGGGGACAGGGTTGAGCTATGGCTACACCTTC. This gives the protein CASSRGTGLSYGYTF. The V call is TRBV5-1, the J call TRBJ1-2, with 9 bases aligning to TRBD1. Germline V gene lookup returns CDR1 SGHRS and CDR2 YFSETQ. The CDR3 is made up of 15 amino acids. Trimming cost V 4 bases and J 4 bases; bases outside gene matches: 8.

The chain couples TRBV9 to TRBJ2-5; maybe TRBD2 (6 bases). The DNA end favors TRBJ2-4, so the J call may be wrong. The CDR3 is 14 residues long. Germline CDR1 and CDR2: SGDLS and YYNGEE. CDR3 protein: CASSSQPERDIQYF. CDR3 nucleotide sequence: TGTGCCAGCAGCTCTCAACCGGAGCGGGACATTCAGTACTTC.

This chain uses TRBV2 with TRBJ1-1; no definite D call. CDR1 is SNHLY and CDR2 is FYNNEI in the germline V gene. The V end lost 5 bases, the J end lost 0 bases, and 25 bases lay between the germline ends. The CDR3 covers 19 residues. CDR3 sequence (DNA): TGTGCCAGCAGTCTCCATCGGGAGGTGGTGGGAGGGTTGAACACTGAAGCTTTCTTT. Amino acid sequence: CASSLHREVVGGLNTEAFF.

Comments on this clonotype: Its ends do not fully match the called genes, so a read error is possible. The chain combines TRBV5-1 with TRBJ2-1, with 14 bases matching TRBD2. The CDR3 contains 15 residues. Germline V gives CDR1 SGHRS, CDR2 YFSETQ. The CDR3 DNA follows: TGCGCCAGCAGCGCCGGACTAGCGGGAGGCAATGGGCAGTTCTTC. Amino acid sequence: CASSAGLAGGNGQFF.

This clonotype was counted a few times. This rearrangement joins TRBV6-5 to TRBJ1-1, with a weak D call TRBD1 (5 bases). The CDR3 covers 14 residues. CDR1 and CDR2 from the germline V gene are MNHEY and SVGAGI. V was shortened by 4 bases and J by 0 bases, with 9 bases between the two germline ends. This chain's CDR3 is CASSSGNVNTEAFF. DNA for the CDR3: TGTGCCAGCAGTTCAGGGAATGTGAACACTGAAGCTTTCTTT.

This clonotype was observed a few times. This CDR3 reads CASSLDNSYNSPLHF. For the CDR3, the DNA is TGTGCCAGCAGCTTAGACAACTCCTATAATTCACCCCTCCACTTT. The J gene is TRBJ1-6, the V gene TRBV7-8, with unresolved D. CDR1 and CDR2 from the germline V gene are SGHVS and FQNEAQ. V shed 1 base and J shed 0 bases, with 4 bases lying between them. The CDR3 totals 15 residues.

This clonotype turned up a few times. V gene TRBV29-1 combines with J gene TRBJ2-7; TRBD2 agrees at 8 bases. The junction had 9 bases not matched to a gene; V was cut back by 4 bases and J by 4 bases. The CDR3 has 14 amino acids. CDR1 and CDR2 (germline): SQVTM, ANQGSEA. The CDR3 bases are TGCAGCGTTGGAGGGACTAGAGAGACTTACGAGCAGTACTTC. Its protein is CSVGGTRETYEQYF.

V usage is TRBV18 and J usage is TRBJ2-5, with D unclear. Germline V gene sequence: CDR1 KGHSH, CDR2 LQKENI. V was pared by 3 bases and J by 6 bases, with 11 bases between. This CDR3 has 13 residues. The CDR3 sequence: CASSPGADQTQYF. CDR3 DNA: TGTGCCAGCTCACCGGGTGCAGACCAGACCCAGTACTTC.

The rearrangement uses TRBV5-1 and TRBJ1-5; perhaps TRBD1 as D (6 bases). Germline V lookup: CDR1 SGHRS, CDR2 YFSETQ. The CDR3 runs to 15 residues. Trimming removed 5 bases at V and 6 bases at J, with 18 bases between. DNA of the CDR3: TGCGCCAGCAGTCTGGAGGGCAGGGGAGGTCAGCCCCAGCATTTT. It translates to CASSLEGRGGQPQHF.

In its sample, this clonotype was seen a few times. V is TRBV18 and J is TRBJ2-4, with TRBD2 matching 10 bases. The end of the DNA is better explained by TRBJ2-7, so the J call may be wrong. The CDR3 is 17 residues long. From germline, CDR1 is KGHSH and CDR2 LQKENI. The CDR3 DNA sequence: TGTGCCAGCCGACCCCCCCTCGGGGTAGCGGGAGGCAACGAGCAGTACTTC. The encoded protein is CASRPPLGVAGGNEQYF.

This clonotype has only a few counts. V gene TRBV2 combines with J gene TRBJ2-5, with a possible D match to TRBD1 (5 bases). The V end lost 8 bases, the J end lost 5 bases, and 9 bases lay between the germline ends. This CDR3 comprises 11 residues. CDR1 SNHLY and CDR2 FYNNEI come from the germline V gene. As DNA, the CDR3 is TGTGCCAGCCTGGGGCAGGAGACCCAGTACTTC. Translation: CASLGQETQYF.

V and J are TRBV9 and TRBJ2-5; 9 positions agree with TRBD1. The last part of the DNA fits TRBJ2-7 better; the J call may be wrong. This CDR3 is 18 amino acids long. The germline gives CDR1 SGDLS, CDR2 YYNGEE. The CDR3 DNA reads TGTGCCAGCAGCACGTCCGGGACAGGGCTCCCCTCGCGGTACGAGCAGTACTTC. Amino acid sequence: CASSTSGTGLPSRYEQYF.

This clonotype was seen repeatedly, ten times or more. The V and J genes are TRBV5-1 and TRBJ2-7; no firm D call. Germline CDR1 is SGHRS and CDR2 is YFSETQ. V gave up 1 base and J gave up 1 base, with 18 bases separating them. The CDR3 loop spans 17 amino acids. The CDR3 spells CASSLTPPGQRSYEQYF. DNA for the CDR3: TGCGCCAGCAGCTTGACCCCGCCGGGCCAGAGATCCTACGAGCAGTACTTC.

This clonotype turned up a few times. This chain links TRBV5-5 with TRBJ2-3; 8 nucleotides align to TRBD2. This CDR3 has 17 amino acids. The V and J ends lost 4 bases and 0 bases, in that order; junction bases with no gene match: 10. Germline assignment: CDR1 SGHKS and CDR2 YYEKEE (reference sequence). In DNA form, the CDR3 reads TGTGCCAGCAGCAGGACTAGCCCACTGACTAGCACAGATACGCAGTATTTT. Protein: CASSRTSPLTSTDTQYF.

The V gene is TRBV29-1, the J gene TRBJ2-4; TRBD1 is a possible D gene (6 bases). The DNA end is more similar to TRBJ2-7, so the J call may be wrong. The CDR3 has 13 amino acids. The germline gives CDR1 SQVTM, CDR2 ANQGSEA. CDR3: CSVMGDTSYEQYF. The CDR3 coding sequence is TGCAGCGTCATGGGGGACACCTCCTACGAGCAGTACTTC.

This chain connects TRBV5-1 to TRBJ2-7, with 11 positions matching TRBD1. The CDR3 has 15 residues. After removal of 4 bases from V and 3 bases from J, the junction contained 6 bases not matched to a gene. CDR1 and CDR2 (germline): SGHRS, YFSETQ. The CDR3: CASSTGTGGDYEQYF. In DNA, the CDR3 is TGCGCCAGCAGCACAGGGACAGGGGGAGACTACGAGCAGTACTTC.

The chain employs TRBV3-1 and TRBJ2-2, with a tentative D call TRBD1 (6 bases). The V end lost 9 bases, the J end lost 3 bases, and 11 bases lay between the germline ends. The CDR3 has 13 amino acids. The germline CDR1 and CDR2 sequences are LGHDT and YNNKEL (reference sequence). The CDR3, as DNA: TGTGCCAGTCAGGGGAGATACACCGGGGAGCTGTTTTTT. Amino acid sequence: CASQGRYTGELFF. Full variable domain (outside the CDR3, taken from reference TRBV3-1 and TRBJ2-2): DTAVSQTPKYLVTQMGNDKSIKCEQNLGHDTMYWYKQDSKKFLKIMFSYNNKELIINETVPNRFSPKSPDKAHLNLHINSLELGDSAVYFCASQGRYTGELFFGEGSRLTVL.

A word on this clonotype: The junction departs from the called germline gene at one end, perhaps through a read error. The gene calls are TRBV7-3 and TRBJ2-4; no reliable D call. The DNA end lines up better with TRBJ2-7; the J call may be wrong. Looked up from germline, CDR1 is SGHTA and CDR2 is FQGTGA. The CDR3 is made up of 12 amino acids. The CDR3 bases are TGTACCAGCAGCTCCCACCGCCGCGAGCAGTACTTC. It encodes CTSSSHRREQYF.

The V gene is TRBV5-5, the J gene TRBJ1-2, with TRBD1 identical over 9 bases. The trim removed 4 bases at V and 3 bases at J, leaving 10 bases unmatched. This CDR3 has 16 amino acids. Germline V CDR1 and CDR2: SGHKS, YYEKEE (reference sequence). The CDR3 nucleotides read TGTGCCAGCAGCAAGGGACAGGGTGGGTTTGACTATGGCTACACCTTC. This sequence encodes CASSKGQGGFDYGYTF.

This clonotype appeared a few times. The genes are TRBV9 and TRBJ1-2, with D possibly TRBD1 on 5 matching bases. The CDR3 contains 15 residues. V lost 0 bases and J 2 bases, leaving 11 bases between the germline ends. Germline lookup yields CDR1 SGDLS and CDR2 YYNGEE. CDR3 in DNA: TGTGCCAGCAGCGTAGCTACAGGCAGAAACTATGGCTACACCTTC. Protein: CASSVATGRNYGYTF.

The chain has TRBV6-1 and TRBJ2-7; possibly TRBD1 for D (6 bases). Germline CDR1 reads MNHNS; CDR2 reads SASEGT. The CDR3 length is 16 residues. Trimming took 3 bases from V and 1 from J, leaving 16 bases between them. Here the CDR3 reads CASSDRTAHASYEQYF. CDR3 nucleotide sequence: TGTGCCAGCAGTGATCGGACAGCCCATGCTTCCTACGAGCAGTACTTC.

Concerning this clonotype itself: The junction and the germline gene differ at one end; a read error may be behind it. This chain connects TRBV7-9 to TRBJ1-4, with D maybe TRBD1 (5 bases). CDR1 SEHNR and CDR2 FQNEAQ come from the germline V gene (reference sequence). The CDR3 is 14 amino acids. DNA of the CDR3: TGTGCCAGCAGCTTAGGGCAGGGCAATGAAGAACTGTTTTTT. Translation gives CASSLGQGNEELFF.

This rearrangement joins TRBV12-5 to TRBJ1-5; possibly TRBD1 for D (6 bases). CDR1 and CDR2 from the germline V gene are LGHNT and FRNRAP. V dropped 4 bases and J dropped 0 bases, with 7 bases sitting between them. This CDR3 comprises 14 residues. CDR3 loop: CASGSGHSNQPQHF. The DNA of the CDR3 is TGTGCTAGTGGTTCGGGACATAGCAATCAGCCCCAGCATTTT. The variable domain in full, completed from reference TRBV12-5 and TRBJ1-5, reads DARVTQTPRHKVTEMGQEVTMRCQPILGHNTVFWYRQTMMQGLELLAYFRNRAPLDDSGMPKDRFSAEMPDATLATLKIQPSEPRDSAVYFCASGSGHSNQPQHFGDGTRLSIL.

This clonotype appeared a single time. This rearrangement joins TRBV7-3 to TRBJ2-5; D is perhaps TRBD2 (5 bases). The CDR3 is made up of 16 amino acids. Trimming removed 5 bases at V and 0 bases at J, with 16 bases between. The V gene's germline CDR1 is SGHTA and CDR2 FQGTGA. The CDR3 region has the DNA TGTGCCAGCAGCCAGATAGCGAGGGCCGACCAAGAGACCCAGTACTTC. As protein: CASSQIARADQETQYF.

This chain joins TRBV11-2 and TRBJ2-3; D is perhaps TRBD2 (6 bases). CDR3 length: 14 amino acids. V was cut by 4 bases and J by 7 bases, with 15 bases left in between. Germline CDR1 SGHAT, CDR2 FQNNGV. DNA of the CDR3: TGTGCCAGCAGCTCGTGGCGGGGAGGCAATACGCAGTATTTT. Its protein product is CASSSWRGGNTQYF.

V is TRBV9 and J is TRBJ2-3; D is ambiguous. Germline V gene sequence: CDR1 SGDLS, CDR2 YYNGEE. V was cut by 4 bases and J by 11 bases, with 20 bases left in between. This CDR3 spans 14 amino acids. The CDR3 loop is CASSRVVMGYEQYF. The CDR3 DNA reads TGTGCCAGCAGCCGCGTAGTAATGGGATACGAGCAGTATTTT.